This T cell receptor beta chain is from a study of technical replicates of blood from several donors (TCRdb year 2017). To prepare the library, the immunoSEQ multiplex PCR assay was applied. Entries here come from immuneACCESS through TCRdb and include only in-frame sequences with V and J called. Some clones fail to appear in such tables; in the studies checked, an unresolved V gene covers under half of the shortfall, and the cause of the remainder is unknown. The sample table holds tens of thousands of clones, of which roughly 90% were seen once. About 0.43% of the sample is held by the ten biggest clonotypes. To note about this clone: What this receptor recognizes is not known. No base qualities exist here, and no much larger clone lies one base off it.

The sequenced material came from T cells isolated from PBMCs. This sequence originates from a human donor in good health.

The DNA reads TGTGCCAGCAGCGTAGTAATCAACACTGAAGCTTTCTTT. This translates into CASSVVINTEAFF. The chain joins TRBV9 to TRBJ1-1, with no confident D gene call. CDR1 and CDR2 were assigned from the germline V gene as SGDLS and YYNGEE. The junction carries 5 bases between V and J, which are trimmed by 0 bases and 2 bases respectively. The CDR3 has 13 amino acids, counting the end cysteine and phenylalanine. The DNA shown is the 39-base CDR3, in frame from base 1.